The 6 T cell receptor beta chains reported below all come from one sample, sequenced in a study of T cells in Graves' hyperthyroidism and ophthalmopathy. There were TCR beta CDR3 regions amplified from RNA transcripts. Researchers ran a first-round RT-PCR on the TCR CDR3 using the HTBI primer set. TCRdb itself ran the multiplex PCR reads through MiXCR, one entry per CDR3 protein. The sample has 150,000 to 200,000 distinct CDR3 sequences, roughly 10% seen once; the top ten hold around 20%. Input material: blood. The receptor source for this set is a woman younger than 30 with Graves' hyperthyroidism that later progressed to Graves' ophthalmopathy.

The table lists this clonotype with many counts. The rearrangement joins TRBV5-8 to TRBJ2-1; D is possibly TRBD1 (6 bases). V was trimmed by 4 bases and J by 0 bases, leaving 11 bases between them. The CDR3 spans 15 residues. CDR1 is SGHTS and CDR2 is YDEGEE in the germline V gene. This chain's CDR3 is CASSGGQSSYNEQFF. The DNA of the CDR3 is TGTGCCAGCAGCGGCGGACAGAGCTCCTACAATGAGCAGTTCTTC.

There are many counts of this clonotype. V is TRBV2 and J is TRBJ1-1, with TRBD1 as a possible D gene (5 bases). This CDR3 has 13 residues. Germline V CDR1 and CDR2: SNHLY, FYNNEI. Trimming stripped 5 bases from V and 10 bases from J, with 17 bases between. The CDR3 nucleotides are TGTGCCAGCAGTCTAGAATCGGGAACAGGAGCTTTCTTT. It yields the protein CASSLESGTGAFF.

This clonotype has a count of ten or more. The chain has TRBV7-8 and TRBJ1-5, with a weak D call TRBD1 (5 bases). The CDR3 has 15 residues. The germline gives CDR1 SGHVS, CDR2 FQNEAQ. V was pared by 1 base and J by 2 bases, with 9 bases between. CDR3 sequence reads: CASSLGGFGNQPQHF. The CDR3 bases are TGTGCCAGCAGCTTAGGGGGGTTCGGCAATCAGCCCCAGCATTTT.

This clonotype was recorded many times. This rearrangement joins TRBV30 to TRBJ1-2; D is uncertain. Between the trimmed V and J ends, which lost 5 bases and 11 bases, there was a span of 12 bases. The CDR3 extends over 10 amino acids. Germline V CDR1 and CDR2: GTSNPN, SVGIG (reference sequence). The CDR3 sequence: CAWGIGGYTF. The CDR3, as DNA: TGTGCCTGGGGGATTGGAGGTTACACCTTC.

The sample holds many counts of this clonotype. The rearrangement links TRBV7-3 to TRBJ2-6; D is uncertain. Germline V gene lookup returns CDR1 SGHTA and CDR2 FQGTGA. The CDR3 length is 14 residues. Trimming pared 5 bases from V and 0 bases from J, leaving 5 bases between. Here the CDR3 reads CASSPSSGANVLTF. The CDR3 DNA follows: TGTGCCAGCAGCCCCAGCTCTGGGGCCAACGTCCTGACTTTC.

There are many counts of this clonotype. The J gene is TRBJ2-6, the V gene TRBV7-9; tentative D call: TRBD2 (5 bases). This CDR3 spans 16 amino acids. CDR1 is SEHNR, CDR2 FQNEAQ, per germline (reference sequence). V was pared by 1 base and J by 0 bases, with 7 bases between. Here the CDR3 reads CASSLDGGSGANVLTF. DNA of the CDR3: TGTGCCAGCAGCTTAGACGGAGGCTCTGGGGCCAACGTCCTGACTTTC.